The 23 T cell receptor beta chains listed next were all sequenced from one sample in a study of shared clonotypes between healthy human individuals. The naive CD8 population came from CD45RO-negative cells selected for CCR7, without terminally differentiated effector memory CD45RA+ cells. Generated by immunoSEQ multiplex PCR, the TCRdb table keeps only in-frame clones and is missing some. The table includes approximately 840,000 clones, around 96% detected once. Specimen: naive CD8+ T cells sorted from blood. The source of these receptors is a man between 25 and 39 years old in good health.

The chain carries TRBV7-9 and TRBJ1-2; 10 bases map to TRBD1. J was trimmed by 6 bases and V by 4 bases; bases with no gene match: 11. This CDR3 has 16 amino acids. Germline V gene data show CDR1 as SEHNR and CDR2 as FQNEAQ (reference sequence). The CDR3 sequence: CASSSSRDRGGDGYTF. CDR3 DNA sequence: TGTGCCAGCAGCTCAAGCCGGGACAGGGGTGGCGATGGCTACACCTTC.

This clone is a singleton in its sample. The chain couples TRBV29-1 to TRBJ2-7; 8 bases line up with TRBD2. CDR1 is SQVTM, CDR2 ANQGSEA, per germline. The CDR3 totals 12 residues. With V trimmed by 6 bases and J by 7 bases, 8 bases remained unmatched. The CDR3 bases are TGCAGCGTGTTAGCGGGAACTTCAGAGCAGTACTTC. Its protein product is CSVLAGTSEQYF.

The chain links TRBV4-1 to TRBJ1-5, with 7 bases that match TRBD1. The CDR3 has 13 amino acids. Germline values: CDR1 MGHRA, CDR2 YSYEKL. J lost 4 bases, V lost 5 bases, and 2 bases had no gene match. The CDR3 sequence is CASSRGLNQPQHF. CDR3 sequence (DNA): TGCGCCAGCAGCAGGGGGCTTAATCAGCCCCAGCATTTT.

The chain links TRBV29-1 to TRBJ2-2; perhaps TRBD2 as D (5 bases). CDR3 size: 16 residues. Germline V gives CDR1 SQVTM, CDR2 ANQGSEA. The V gene lost 3 bases and the J gene lost 1 base, with 15 bases spanning the gap. CDR3 bases: TGCAGCGTTGAGGTAGCAAGAGAGGGGAACACCGGGGAGCTGTTTTTT. This translates into CSVEVAREGNTGELFF.

This clone has a single count. The genes are TRBV9 and TRBJ2-7; TRBD2 agrees at 9 bases. Germline assignment: CDR1 SGDLS and CDR2 YYNGEE. V was clipped by 3 bases and J by 0 bases; unmatched bases: 4. This CDR3 is built from 15 residues. CDR3 DNA: TGTGCCAGCAGCGAAGAGACTAGCGGCTCCTACGAGCAGTACTTC. This translates into CASSEETSGSYEQYF.

The V and J genes are TRBV13 and TRBJ1-1; the match to TRBD1 covers 8 bases. CDR3 size: 15 residues. With 7 bases clipped from V and 6 bases from J, the junction kept 13 bases outside the gene matches. CDR1 and CDR2 (germline): PRHDT, FYEKMQ (reference sequence). CDR3 sequence (DNA): TGTGCCAGCATCAACCCCGACAGGGGAGGACCTGAAGCTTTCTTT. Amino acids: CASINPDRGGPEAFF.

Details on this clone: Distinct nucleotide sequences in the sample also encode this CDR3. The chain links TRBV5-4 to TRBJ1-5; D perhaps matches TRBD1 (6 bases). From germline, CDR1 is SGHNT and CDR2 YYREEE (reference sequence). CDR3 length: 13 residues. The V gene lost 4 bases and the J gene lost 2 bases, with 7 bases spanning the gap. The CDR3 loop is CASSPGGNQPQHF. CDR3 sequence (DNA): TGTGCCAGCAGCCCAGGGGGCAATCAGCCCCAGCATTTT. The whole variable domain, remainder taken from reference TRBV5-4 and TRBJ1-5, is ETGVTQSPTHLIKTRGQQVTLRCSSQSGHNTVSWYQQALGQGPQFIFQYYREEENGRGNFPPRFSGLQFPNYSSELNVNALELDDSALYLCASSPGGNQPQHFGDGTRLSIL.

As DNA, the CDR3 is TGCGCCAGCAGTAAGACTCCCTCCTACGAGCAGTACTTC. This codes for CASSKTPSYEQYF. The gene calls are TRBV10-1 and TRBJ2-7; D gene unclear. V was shortened by 5 bases and J by 0 bases, with 8 bases between the two germline ends. Germline CDR1 and CDR2: WNHNN and SYGVQD (reference sequence). CDR3 length equals 13 residues.

The V gene is TRBV27, the J gene TRBJ2-7; tentative D call: TRBD2 (7 bases). Germline CDR1 and CDR2: MNHEY and SMNVEV (reference sequence). V lost 1 base and J lost 0, with 16 bases in between. This CDR3 contains 17 residues. The CDR3 region is CASSLLEGGGTSYEQYF. In DNA, the CDR3 is TGTGCCAGCAGTTTATTAGAGGGGGGAGGGACCTCCTACGAGCAGTACTTC.

With respect to this clone: This sample also contains other DNA sequences that code for the same CDR3. V usage is TRBV11-2 and J usage is TRBJ2-7; D possibly matches TRBD1 or TRBD2 (5 bases each). The CDR3 is 14 amino acids. CDR1 is SGHAT and CDR2 is FQNNGV in the germline V gene. V was cut by 5 bases and J by 1 base, with 12 bases left in between. The chain's CDR3 is CASSPGPGSYEQYF. The CDR3 nucleotides read TGTGCCAGCAGCCCAGGGCCGGGATCCTACGAGCAGTACTTC.

V is TRBV7-8 and J is TRBJ2-7; TRBD2 matches at 10 bases. Germline V CDR1 and CDR2: SGHVS, FQNEAQ. The junction had 10 bases not matched to a gene; V was cut back by 5 bases and J by 3 bases. The CDR3 is 16 residues long. The CDR3 loop is CASSPRGTSEFYEQYF. CDR3 bases: TGTGCCAGCAGCCCTCGAGGGACTAGCGAATTCTACGAGCAGTACTTC.

This sequence joins TRBV21-1 and TRBJ1-5; the D call TRBD1 from the table was never checked on the DNA. TRBV21-1 is marked as a pseudogene. The CDR3 contains 18 residues. This CDR3 reads CASSKGTAHRMGNQPQHF. CDR3 sequence (DNA): TGTGCCAGCAGCAAAGGGACAGCCCACCGGATGGGCAATCAGCCCCAGCATTTT.

V and J are TRBV28 and TRBJ2-5; 10 bases map to TRBD2. Germline lookup yields CDR1 MDHEN and CDR2 SYDVKM. V was clipped by 6 bases and J by 6 bases; unmatched bases: 1. This CDR3 is 12 amino acids long. In DNA form, the CDR3 reads TGTGCCAGCAGGGGACTAGCGCAGACCCAGTACTTC. Protein sequence: CASRGLAQTQYF. Based on the CDR3 plus reference TRBV28 and TRBJ2-5, the full variable domain is DVKVTQSSRYLVKRTGEKVFLECVQDMDHENMFWYRQDPGLGLRLIYFSYDVKMKEKGDIPEGYSVSREKKERFSLILESASTNQTSMYLCASRGLAQTQYFGPGTRLLVL.

The chain has TRBV7-9 and TRBJ1-2; TRBD1 matches at 7 bases. Trimming removed 5 bases from V and 4 bases from J; junction bases left unmatched: 10. The germline V gene has CDR1 SEHNR and CDR2 FQNEAQ (reference sequence). The CDR3 covers 15 residues. The CDR3 here is CASSDNRGRSYGYTF. CDR3 sequence (DNA): TGTGCCAGCAGCGACAACAGGGGAAGAAGCTATGGCTACACCTTC.

V and J are TRBV9 and TRBJ2-7; 7 bases match TRBD2. Trimming took 0 bases from V and 4 from J; bases not matched to a gene: 10. The V gene's germline CDR1 is SGDLS and CDR2 YYNGEE. The CDR3 covers 16 residues. CDR3 in DNA: TGTGCCAGCAGCGTAGCTCCCAGCGGGGAGGGGTACGAGCAGTACTTC. Translated, it gives CASSVAPSGEGYEQYF.

The chain carries TRBV5-1 and TRBJ2-3; D is perhaps TRBD1 (5 bases). CDR3 size: 16 residues. The V gene lost 4 bases and the J gene lost 0 bases, with 15 bases spanning the gap. Germline CDR1 and CDR2: SGHRS and YFSETQ. CDR3 sequence (DNA): TGCGCCAGCAGCGGGGCCGGCAGGGATAGCACAGATACGCAGTATTTT. Residues: CASSGAGRDSTDTQYF.

This sequence joins TRBV11-2 and TRBJ2-7, with 7 bases aligning to TRBD2. The CDR3 is 15 amino acids. J gave up 3 bases and V 4 bases, and 9 bases lay outside the gene matches. Germline CDR1 and CDR2: SGHAT and FQNNGV. The CDR3 coding sequence is TGTGCCAGCAGCTCCCTTCACGGCGGGGGCTACGAGCAGTACTTC. It codes for CASSSLHGGGYEQYF.

This rearrangement joins TRBV9 to TRBJ2-7, with D hard to call. The CDR3 is 13 amino acids. Between the trimmed V and J ends, which lost 3 bases and 1 base, there was a span of 8 bases. In germline, CDR1 is SGDLS, CDR2 YYNGEE. CDR3 in DNA: TGTGCCAGCAGCGAAGGGTTGTCCTACGAGCAGTACTTC. Protein product: CASSEGLSYEQYF.

The V gene is TRBV7-8, the J gene TRBJ2-5; no clear D gene. The CDR3 loop spans 14 amino acids. With 5 bases removed from V and 2 bases from J, the gap between germline ends came to 12 bases. Per germline, CDR1 SGHVS and CDR2 FQNEAQ. CDR3 coding DNA: TGTGCCAGCAGCCCCGGCCCCATACAAGAGACCCAGTACTTC. Translating it yields CASSPGPIQETQYF.

As DNA, the CDR3 is TGCAGCACGCCATGGGACTCCTACGAGCAGTACTTC. Translation gives CSTPWDSYEQYF. The rearrangement uses TRBV29-1 and TRBJ2-7; no clear D. Germline CDR1 SQVTM, CDR2 ANQGSEA. The V end lost 8 bases, the J end lost 0 bases, and 11 bases lay between the germline ends. The CDR3 is 12 amino acids.

V usage is TRBV27 and J usage is TRBJ1-2; D ambiguous. The CDR3 spans 13 residues. V lost 10 bases to trimming and J lost 7 bases, with 19 bases between them. Germline V gene data show CDR1 as MNHEY and CDR2 as SMNVEV (reference sequence). CDR3 nucleotides: TGTGCCACCGGGGTCCTTGGAAATATTGGCTACACCTTC. It encodes CATGVLGNIGYTF.

The chain links TRBV5-1 to TRBJ2-7; TRBD2 aligns across 10 bases. Germline V CDR1 and CDR2: SGHRS, YFSETQ. Losses at the gene ends were 0 bases for V and 0 bases for J; bases not matched to a gene: 3. This CDR3 contains 16 residues. The DNA of the CDR3 is TGCGCCAGCAGCTTGGGGACTAGCGGTTACTCCTACGAGCAGTACTTC. Encoded protein: CASSLGTSGYSYEQYF.

The V and J genes are TRBV27 and TRBJ1-2, with 7 bases aligning to TRBD1. The CDR3 extends over 16 amino acids. The germline gives CDR1 MNHEY, CDR2 SMNVEV (reference sequence). V was clipped by 5 bases and J by 1 base; unmatched bases: 10. CDR3 bases: TGTGCCAGCAGTCCCCATCAAACAGGGGTTAACTATGGCTACACCTTC. The encoded protein is CASSPHQTGVNYGYTF.